This is a list of T cell receptor beta chains from one sample in a study of response to subunit inactivated influenza vaccine. TCRdb recomputed calls from the RT-PCR reads with MiXCR, one row per CDR3 protein. Of about 570,000 distinct CDR3 sequences in the sample, approximately 10% were seen once. Material: PBMCs from blood, obtained on the day of vaccination. These receptors came from a man aged 45 to 65 who received an inactivated influenza vaccine. Each CDR3 is given with its conserved first and last residue. Each record gives: D gene, J gene, V gene, clone size, CDR3 protein, CDR3 DNA. The D gene is left open where the match is weak. The size field is filled for only some rows; it gives once, few, many or a size class.

D: TRBD2; J: TRBJ2-3; V: TRBV20-1; size: many; CDR3: CSARDLAWTSGRDTQYF; DNA: TGCAGTGCTAGAGATCTCGCGTGGACTAGCGGGAGAGATACGCAGTATTTT
D: NA; J: TRBJ2-1; V: TRBV5-1; size: NA; CDR3: CASSWGGRYNEQFF; DNA: TGCGCCAGCAGTTGGGGAGGACGGTACAATGAGCAGTTCTTC
D: TRBD1; J: TRBJ1-2; V: TRBV5-8; size: NA; CDR3: CASRPTGARGYTF; DNA: TGTGCCAGCAGGCCGACAGGGGCAAGGGGCTACACCTTC
D: TRBD1; J: TRBJ1-1; V: TRBV29-1; size: NA; CDR3: CSVDRQGMGTEAFF; DNA: TGCAGCGTGGATCGACAGGGGATGGGGACTGAAGCTTTCTTT
D: TRBD1; J: TRBJ2-2; V: TRBV2; size: NA; CDR3: CASSEWGQGATGELFF; DNA: TGTGCCAGCAGTGAGTGGGGCCAGGGGGCCACCGGGGAGCTGTTTTTT
D: NA; J: TRBJ2-1; V: TRBV27; size: many; CDR3: CASKIGTVSYNEQFF; DNA: TGTGCCAGCAAGATCGGGACGGTTTCCTACAATGAGCAGTTCTTC
D: NA; J: TRBJ2-6; V: TRBV29-1; size: NA; CDR3: CSVESRSTGANVLTF; DNA: TGCAGCGTTGAATCTAGATCTACTGGGGCCAACGTCCTGACTTTC
D: NA; J: TRBJ2-7; V: TRBV2; size: few; CDR3: CASSGVNYEQYF; DNA: TGTGCCAGCAGTGGGGTGAACTACGAGCAGTACTTC
D: NA; J: TRBJ2-4; V: TRBV29-1; size: NA; CDR3: CSVRPEWDKNIQYF; DNA: TGCAGCGTTCGTCCGGAGTGGGACAAAAACATTCAGTACTTC
D: TRBD1; J: TRBJ2-7; V: TRBV5-1; size: NA; CDR3: CASSLYFYGTAKYEQYF; DNA: TGCGCCAGCAGCTTATACTTTTACGGGACAGCCAAATACGAGCAGTACTTC
D: NA; J: TRBJ2-3; V: TRBV7-2; size: NA; CDR3: CASSLRHALTDTQYF; DNA: TGTGCCAGCAGCTTGCGACACGCCCTCACAGATACGCAGTATTTT
D: NA; J: TRBJ2-7; V: TRBV15; size: NA; CDR3: CATSRDTRNYEQYF; DNA: TGTGCCACCAGCAGAGACACTAGAAACTACGAGCAGTACTTC
D: NA; J: TRBJ1-5; V: TRBV12-3/TRBV12-4; size: NA; CDR3: CASSLSSRLRDQPQHF; DNA: TGTGCCAGCAGTTTATCGTCCCGACTGAGGGATCAGCCCCAGCATTTT
D: NA; J: TRBJ2-2; V: TRBV12-3/TRBV12-4; size: NA; CDR3: CASRSRYTGELFF; DNA: TGTGCCAGCAGGTCACGGTACACCGGGGAGCTGTTTTTT
D: NA; J: TRBJ2-1; V: TRBV12-3/TRBV12-4; size: NA; CDR3: CASREGLHLEFF; DNA: TGTGCCAGCAGGGAAGGACTCCACCTGGAGTTCTTC
D: NA; J: TRBJ2-3; V: TRBV2; size: few; CDR3: CASSDFTDTQYF; DNA: TGTGCCAGTTCAGACTTCACAGATACGCAGTATTTT
D: NA; J: TRBJ2-5; V: TRBV24-1; size: few; CDR3: CATSDQKAGDHLSQYF; DNA: TGTGCCACCAGTGATCAAAAAGCCGGGGACCACCTTTCCCAGTACTTC
D: NA; J: TRBJ1-6; V: TRBV5-1; size: few; CDR3: CASSFMRDSPLHF; DNA: TGCGCCAGCAGCTTCATGCGGGATTCACCCCTCCACTTT
D: NA; J: TRBJ2-7; V: TRBV3-1; size: few; CDR3: CASSQGTDLYEQYF; DNA: TGTGCCAGCAGCCAAGGGACAGATCTCTACGAGCAGTACTTC
D: NA; J: TRBJ1-3; V: TRBV4-3; size: few; CDR3: CASSQDYGGSGNTIYF; DNA: TGCGCCAGCAGCCAAGATTATGGGGGATCCGGAAACACCATATATTTT
D: NA; J: TRBJ2-4; V: TRBV4-2; size: NA; CDR3: CASSQEGSAKNIQYF; DNA: TGTGCCAGCAGCCAGGAGGGGTCAGCCAAAAACATTCAGTACTTC
D: NA; J: TRBJ1-5; V: TRBV7-9; size: few; CDR3: CASSSETGAQHF; DNA: TGTGCCAGCAGCTCAGAGACAGGTGCCCAGCATTTT
D: NA; J: TRBJ1-6; V: TRBV20-1; size: few; CDR3: CSARNPSLSAALHF; DNA: TGCAGTGCCCGCAACCCTTCGCTAAGTGCGGCCCTCCACTTT
D: TRBD1; J: TRBJ1-1; V: TRBV27; size: few; CDR3: CASSFPGGSTEAFF; DNA: TGTGCCAGCAGTTTCCCAGGGGGTTCTACTGAAGCTTTCTTT
D: TRBD1; J: TRBJ2-5; V: TRBV24-1; size: NA; CDR3: CATSDWAGTGQETQYF; DNA: TGTGCCACCAGTGACTGGGCCGGGACAGGTCAAGAGACCCAGTACTTC
D: NA; J: TRBJ1-3; V: TRBV28; size: few; CDR3: CATGRGFPSGNTIYF; DNA: TGTGCCACTGGAAGAGGCTTTCCCTCTGGAAACACCATATATTTT
D: TRBD1; J: TRBJ2-2; V: TRBV5-5; size: few; CDR3: CASSPRPDRVGGELFF; DNA: TGTGCCAGCAGCCCGAGGCCAGACAGGGTTGGCGGGGAGCTGTTTTTT
D: TRBD1; J: TRBJ1-6; V: TRBV4-3; size: NA; CDR3: CASSQGAGTGYSSPLHF; DNA: TGCGCCAGCAGCCAAGGGGCCGGGACAGGGTATAGTTCACCCCTCCACTTT
D: NA; J: TRBJ2-3; V: TRBV5-8; size: NA; CDR3: CASSLSQTAYTQYF; DNA: TGTGCCAGCAGCTTATCGCAGACCGCCTATACGCAGTATTTT
D: TRBD1; J: TRBJ2-7; V: TRBV29-1; size: NA; CDR3: CSVRTGSFSYEQYF; DNA: TGCAGCGTTCGGACAGGGAGCTTCTCCTACGAGCAGTACTTC
D: TRBD2; J: TRBJ2-1; V: TRBV24-1; size: many; CDR3: CATSDYMKTSGGYNEQFF; DNA: TGTGCCACCAGTGATTATATGAAGACTAGCGGGGGGTACAATGAGCAGTTCTTC
D: NA; J: TRBJ2-7; V: TRBV6-1; size: NA; CDR3: CASTLNVRGGEQYF; DNA: TGTGCCAGCACCCTAAATGTAAGGGGGGGCGAGCAGTACTTC